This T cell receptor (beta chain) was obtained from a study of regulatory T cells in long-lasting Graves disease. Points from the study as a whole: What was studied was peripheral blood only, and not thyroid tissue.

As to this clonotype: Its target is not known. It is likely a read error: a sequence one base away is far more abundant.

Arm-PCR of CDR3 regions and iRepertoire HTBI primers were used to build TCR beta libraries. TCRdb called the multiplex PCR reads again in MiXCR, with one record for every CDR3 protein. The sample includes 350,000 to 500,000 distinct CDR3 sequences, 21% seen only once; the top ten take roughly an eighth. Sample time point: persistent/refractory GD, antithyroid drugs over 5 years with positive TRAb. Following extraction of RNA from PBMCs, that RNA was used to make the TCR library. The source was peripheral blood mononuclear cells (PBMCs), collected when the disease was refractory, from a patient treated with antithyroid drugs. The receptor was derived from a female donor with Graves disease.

DNA for the CDR3: TGTGCCAGTCAACTTGGGGGCTACACCTTC. This sequence encodes CASQLGGYTF. The V gene is TRBV12-3 or TRBV12-4, the J gene TRBJ1-2; D is ambiguous. The CDR3 totals 10 residues. Trimming took 9 bases from V and 8 from J, leaving 10 bases between them.